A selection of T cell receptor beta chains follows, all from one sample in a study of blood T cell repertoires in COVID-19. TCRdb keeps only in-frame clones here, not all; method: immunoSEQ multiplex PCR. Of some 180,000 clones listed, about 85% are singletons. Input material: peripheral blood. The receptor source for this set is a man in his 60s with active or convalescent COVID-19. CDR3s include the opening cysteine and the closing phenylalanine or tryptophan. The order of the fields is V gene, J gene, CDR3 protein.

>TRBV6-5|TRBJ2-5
CASSYSLASEGETQYF
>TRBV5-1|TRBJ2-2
CASSPTGIGTGELFF
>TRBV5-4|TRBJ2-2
CASSLGTGNTGELFF
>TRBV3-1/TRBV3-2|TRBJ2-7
CASSQGQAPYEQYF
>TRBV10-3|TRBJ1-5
CAISEFSGDANQPQHF
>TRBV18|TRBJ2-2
CASSPTTVSTGELFF
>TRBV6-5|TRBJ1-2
CASELGAQGYTF
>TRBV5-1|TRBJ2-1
CASSIGQHNEQFF
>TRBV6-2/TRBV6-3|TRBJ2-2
CASSYSRAGELFF
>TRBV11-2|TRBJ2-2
CASSFLPLTGELFF
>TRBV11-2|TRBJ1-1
CASSLGTTNTEAFF
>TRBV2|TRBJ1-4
CASSVVYEKLFF
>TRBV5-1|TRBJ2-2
CASSLTSGNTGELFF
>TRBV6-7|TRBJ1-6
CANARGQLGDSPLHF
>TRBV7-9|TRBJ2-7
CASSSLAGGLYEQYF
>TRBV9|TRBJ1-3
CASSVEDRSPGNTIYF
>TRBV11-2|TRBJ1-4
CASSLFGGRTNEKLFF
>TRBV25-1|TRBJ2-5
CASSEFGTRGETQYF
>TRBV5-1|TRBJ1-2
CASSPGQGAAGYTF
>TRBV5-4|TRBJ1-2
CASSLTENYGYTF
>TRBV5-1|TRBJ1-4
CASSLEGRGEKLFF
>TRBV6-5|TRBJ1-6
CASTQDGGLLSLHF